The 26 T cell receptor beta chains presented below share a single source sample, sequenced in a study of T cell clusters in autoimmune cytopenias. TRB was amplified by touch-down multiplex PCR, primer pools A and B combined. TCRdb processed the multiplex PCR reads again and assigns one entry to each CDR3 protein, with no DNA. The sample data list under 15,000 distinct CDR3 sequences. Tens of thousands of genome equivalents of blood DNA were amplified for TRB. Material: peripheral blood. The origin of the receptors is a human donor with an autoimmune cytopenia or autoimmune hepatitis (not recorded which).

The chain carries TRBV27 and TRBJ2-5. CDR3 length: 12 residues. In germline, CDR1 is MNHEY, CDR2 SMNVEV (reference sequence). CDR3 sequence: CASSPPVGTQYF.

The chain is built from TRBV6-5 and TRBJ2-7; TCRdb reports TRBD2, a call that lacks DNA to check it against. The CDR3 is 15 residues long. The V gene's germline CDR1 is MNHEY and CDR2 SVGAGI. CDR3 protein: CASRWTSGRNYEQYF.

CDR3 residues: CASSPDRGGNTIYF. This chain links TRBV18 with TRBJ1-3; the TCRdb call, TRBD1, lacks DNA for checking. The CDR3 totals 14 residues. In germline, CDR1 is KGHSH, CDR2 LQKENI.

The chain couples TRBV10-3 to TRBJ2-2. Germline V gene sequence: CDR1 ENHRY, CDR2 SYGVKD. The CDR3 spans 12 residues. CDR3 loop: CAISPPTGELFF.

By frequency, this clonotype is medium-sized. The chain employs TRBV19 and TRBJ2-2. This CDR3 is built from 11 residues. Germline values: CDR1 LNHDA, CDR2 SQIVND (reference sequence). This chain's CDR3 is CASSAAGELFF.

This clonotype is classed as medium-sized (0.01 to 0.1%) by frequency. This chain links TRBV29-1 with TRBJ1-2. Germline assignment: CDR1 SQVTM and CDR2 ANQGSEA. The CDR3 has 13 amino acids. This CDR3 reads CSVEDSSSYGYTF.

The gene calls are TRBV18 and TRBJ2-7; TCRdb outputs TRBD2, but without DNA this stays unchecked. CDR3 length equals 16 residues. CDR1 is KGHSH and CDR2 is LQKENI in the germline V gene. Here the CDR3 reads CASSPPRAGNSYEQYF.

The CDR3 region is CASQGWGRGRFGNQPQHF. The rearrangement joins TRBV19 to TRBJ1-5; TCRdb outputs TRBD1, but without DNA this stays unchecked. The CDR3 consists of 18 residues. CDR1 is LNHDA, CDR2 SQIVND, per germline (reference sequence).

By frequency, this clonotype registers medium-sized. J is TRBJ2-2 and V is TRBV19; the D call from TCRdb, TRBD1, cannot be confirmed without DNA. Looked up from germline, CDR1 is LNHDA and CDR2 is SQIVND (reference sequence). This CDR3 comprises 14 residues. This CDR3 reads CASIDRTNTGELFF.

The chain joins TRBV5-4 to TRBJ2-5; TCRdb indicates TRBD2, and absent DNA this call remains unverified. This CDR3 is built from 13 residues. CDR1 SGHNT and CDR2 YYREEE come from the germline V gene (reference sequence). The CDR3 spells CASSRTRQETQYF.

This clonotype shows up as medium-sized by frequency. V and J are TRBV19 and TRBJ2-1; TCRdb outputs TRBD2, but without DNA this stays unchecked. Germline CDR1 is LNHDA and CDR2 is SQIVND (reference sequence). The CDR3 has 16 amino acids. The CDR3 reads CASSISQGLAVNEQFF.

The rearrangement links TRBV27 to TRBJ2-4; the D call from TCRdb, TRBD1, cannot be confirmed without DNA. Germline-derived CDR1 and CDR2 are MNHEY and SMNVEV (reference sequence). CDR3 size: 15 residues. This CDR3 reads CATTQTGGVRNIQYF.

V is TRBV29-1 and J is TRBJ1-1; TCRdb's D call, TRBD1, is unchecked because there is no DNA. The CDR3 sequence is 11 residues long. The germline gives CDR1 SQVTM, CDR2 ANQGSEA. CDR3 sequence reads: CSVGGESEAFF.

This chain joins TRBV5-1 and TRBJ2-1; without DNA, the TCRdb call of TRBD1 cannot be checked. The CDR3 totals 14 residues. CDR1 is SGHRS, CDR2 YFSETQ, per germline. The CDR3 spells CASSREGANNEQFF.

The V gene is TRBV6-1, the J gene TRBJ1-3; the TCRdb call, TRBD1, lacks DNA for checking. The CDR3 covers 14 residues. The germline V gene encodes CDR1 MNHNS and CDR2 SASEGT. The CDR3 sequence is CASSGTGNGNTIYF.

The chain carries TRBV5-4 and TRBJ2-5; lacking DNA, the TRBD2 call made by TCRdb goes unchecked. CDR3 size: 15 residues. The V gene's germline CDR1 is SGHNT and CDR2 YYREEE (reference sequence). Here the CDR3 reads CASSLASSRGETQYF.

The chain combines TRBV18 with TRBJ1-5; there is no DNA to check the TCRdb D call of TRBD1. The CDR3 runs 15 residues. Germline V gene data show CDR1 as KGHSH and CDR2 as LQKENI. The CDR3 loop is CASSRSGASGQPQHF.

The V and J genes are TRBV6-1 and TRBJ2-5; with no DNA, the TCRdb D assignment of TRBD2 cannot be verified. CDR3 length equals 15 residues. Germline CDR1 MNHNS, CDR2 SASEGT. The CDR3 reads CASNPGLAMVETQYF.

The rearrangement links TRBV29-1 to TRBJ1-2; the D gene TCRdb calls, TRBD1, cannot be checked with no DNA. The CDR3 is made up of 17 amino acids. Per the germline V gene, CDR1 is SQVTM and CDR2 is ANQGSEA. The CDR3 loop is CSVESGTGSWVRYGYTF. Together with reference TRBV29-1 and TRBJ1-2, the CDR3 gives the full variable domain: SAVISQKPSRDICQRGTSLTIQCQVDSQVTMMFWYRQQPGQSLTLIATANQGSEATYESGFVIDKFPISRPNLTFSTLTVSNMSPEDSSIYLCSVESGTGSWVRYGYTFGSGTRLTVV.

The chain's CDR3 is CASSPGQGGGFWYGYTF. V gene TRBV6-5 combines with J gene TRBJ1-2; TCRdb returns TRBD1, unconfirmable since there is no DNA. The CDR3 is 17 amino acids. CDR1 is MNHEY and CDR2 is SVGAGI in the germline V gene.

The chain links TRBV18 to TRBJ2-1; TCRdb calls TRBD1, which cannot be checked without DNA. The CDR3 sequence is 12 residues long. Germline assignment: CDR1 KGHSH and CDR2 LQKENI. The CDR3 protein is CASSGGGNEQFF.

V is TRBV15 and J is TRBJ2-4; TCRdb outputs TRBD1, but without DNA this stays unchecked. In germline, CDR1 is LNHNV, CDR2 YYDKDF (reference sequence). CDR3 length: 17 residues. The CDR3 protein is CATSRDNRGLAKNIQYF.

The genes are TRBV5-1 and TRBJ2-2; the D call of TRBD1 rests on TCRdb alone, since no DNA is present to check it. The CDR3 totals 16 residues. Germline loops: CDR1 SGHRS, CDR2 YFSETQ. The CDR3 reads CASGRERGTNTGELFF.

J is TRBJ1-2 and V is TRBV30. The germline CDR1 and CDR2 sequences are GTSNPN and SVGIG (reference sequence). The CDR3 has 13 amino acids. The chain's CDR3 is CAWSVQADYGYTF.

This clonotype is identified as medium-sized from frequency. The chain links TRBV19 to TRBJ2-3; checking the TCRdb D call of TRBD2 is not possible without DNA. The V gene's germline CDR1 is LNHDA and CDR2 SQIVND (reference sequence). This CDR3 has 16 residues. This CDR3 reads CASSNLAGGLTDTQYF.

The rearrangement uses TRBV27 and TRBJ2-7; the TCRdb call, TRBD1, lacks DNA for checking. This CDR3 is 13 amino acids long. From germline, CDR1 is MNHEY and CDR2 SMNVEV (reference sequence). CDR3 loop: CASRTGPPYEQYF.